These T cell receptor beta chains were read from a single sample in a study of blood T cell repertoires in COVID-19. TCRdb's copy holds only in-frame clones and misses some; the assay was immunoSEQ multiplex PCR. The sample has more than 250,000 clones, 90% seen once. Sample: PBMCs or T cells enriched from blood (not recorded which). The receptors originated from a woman in her late teens or twenties with acute COVID-19. CDR3s include the opening cysteine and the closing phenylalanine or tryptophan. The D gene is left open where the match is weak. A clone size is listed for some rows: how often the clone was seen (once, few, many), or a class if it is expanded.

j_call v_call clone_size cdr3_length d_call cdr3_nt cdr3_aa
TRBJ2-7 TRBV19 . 14 TRBD2 TGTGCCAGTAGTATCGAAGCGGGACGGTACGAGCAGTACTTC CASSIEAGRYEQYF
TRBJ2-5 TRBV29-1 . 14 . TGCAGCGTTGAAGAGCGGAGGGGGCCTCGGGACCAGTACTTC CSVEERRGPRDQYF
TRBJ2-7 TRBV3-1/TRBV3-2 . 14 TRBD1 TGTGCCAGCAGCTCCTGGGACAGTTCCTACGAGCAGTACTTC CASSSWDSSYEQYF
TRBJ2-6 TRBV27 . 16 . TGTGCCAGCAGCGCCGGGGTGGCCTCCGGGGCCAACGTCCTGACTTTC CASSAGVASGANVLTF
TRBJ2-1 TRBV28 . 15 . TGTGCCAGCAGTTTCCCAAGCCGCTCCTACAATGAGCAGTTCTTC CASSFPSRSYNEQFF
TRBJ1-2 TRBV24-1 . 12 . TGTGCCACCAGTCAACAGGGCGGTGGCTACACCTTC CATSQQGGGYTF
TRBJ1-6 TRBV19 . 14 . TGTGCCAGTAGTCGGACAGACTATAATTCACCCCTCCACTTT CASSRTDYNSPLHF
TRBJ2-1 TRBV7-9 . 15 TRBD2 TGTGCCAGCAGCTTAGCCGGACTAGCGGGGACTGAGCAGTTCTTC CASSLAGLAGTEQFF
TRBJ1-5 TRBV4-3 once 13 . TGCGCCAGCAGCCAAGATCGGGTCCAGCCCCAGCATTTT CASSQDRVQPQHF
TRBJ2-7 TRBV15 . 15 TRBD2 TGTGCCACCAGCCCCAAGCGGGACCCTTTCTACGAGCAGTACTTC CATSPKRDPFYEQYF
TRBJ2-1 TRBV11-2 . 14 TRBD2 TGTGCCAGCAGCGTAGCGGGAGGGGTCGATGAGCAGTTCTTC CASSVAGGVDEQFF
TRBJ2-3 TRBV3-1/TRBV3-2 once 15 TRBD2 TGTGCCAGCAACCTACTAGCGGGAGGTACAGATACGCAGTATTTT CASNLLAGGTDTQYF
TRBJ2-3 TRBV7-5 . 17 . TGTGTCAGAAGCTTGGGAACAGGGGGCGATAGCACAGATACGCAGTATTTT CVRSLGTGGDSTDTQYF
TRBJ1-2 TRBV29-1 . 12 . TGCAGCGCCCGGACTGATACCTATGGCTACACCTTC CSARTDTYGYTF
TRBJ1-5 TRBV27 few 13 . TGTGCCAGCAGTTTCAGGGGCGATCAGCCCCAGCATTTT CASSFRGDQPQHF
TRBJ1-2 TRBV5-1 . 12 . TGCGCCAGCGCTATAGGAGGGACCGGCTACACCTTC CASAIGGTGYTF
TRBJ1-1 TRBV7-9 . 14 TRBD1 TGTGCCAGCAGCCGCCCGGGACAGGGAAATGAAGCTTTCTTT CASSRPGQGNEAFF
TRBJ1-1 TRBV19 . 10 . TGTGCCAGCGGAGATCCTGAAGCTTTCTTT CASGDPEAFF
TRBJ2-1 TRBV20-1 . 11 . TGCAGTGCTAGCGAGGGGGTGACCCAGTTCTTC CSASEGVTQFF
TRBJ2-1 TRBV5-1 few 17 TRBD2 TGCGCCAGCAGCTTCCGTAAAGCGGGAGGCTCCTACAATGAGCAGTTCTTC CASSFRKAGGSYNEQFF
TRBJ1-6 TRBV19 few 13 TRBD1 TGTGCCAGTAGACAGGGGATTTATTCACCCCTCCACTTT CASRQGIYSPLHF
TRBJ2-5 TRBV2 once 13 . TGTGCCAGCAGTGCTTGGTCACTAGAGACCCAGTACTTC CASSAWSLETQYF